Listed below are T cell receptor beta chains from one sample, sequenced in a study of T cells expressing NK-cell markers. TCRdb processed the 5' RACE reads again and assigns one entry to each CDR3 protein, with no DNA. This repertoire includes about 430,000 distinct CDR3 sequences. The sample comprised blood T cells: a sorted CD56 or NKG2C T cell subset, CD4+ or CD8+ T cells, or bulk PBMC T cells (not recorded which). The receptor source for this set is a woman aged 50 to 60 in good health. Each CDR3 is given with its conserved first and last residue.

>TRBJ2-5|TRBV6-6
CASSLGLAGADQETQYF
>TRBJ2-1|TRBV25-1
CASKAELLRDEQFF
>TRBJ2-3|TRBV29-1
CSANARGPGLDTQYF
>TRBJ2-7|TRBV5-4
CASSLVGLTYEQYF
>TRBJ2-2|TRBV6-1
CASIGGLNTGELFF
>TRBJ2-2|TRBV7-6
CASSRKPGHNTGELFF
>TRBJ2-4|TRBV30
CAWSEKNIQYF
>TRBJ2-7|TRBV27
CASTFRKTSGARGVYEQYF
>TRBJ1-2|TRBV4-1
CASSQELTTARYDGYTF
>TRBJ1-2|TRBV30
CAWIHSSTSYGYTF
>TRBJ1-3|TRBV10-2
CASRQGPLTSGNTIYF
>TRBJ2-5|TRBV5-6
CASSFNGGRETQYF
>TRBJ2-7|TRBV20-1
CSARLAGGHSYEQYF
>TRBJ2-5|TRBV29-1
CSVVAGGGETQYF
>TRBJ2-1|TRBV24-1
CATSDAGAPRQFF
>TRBJ2-3|TRBV5-1
CASSFPERDRTDTQYF
>TRBJ2-1|TRBV5-1
CASRPYSGNEQFF
>TRBJ2-3|TRBV24-1
CATSDLGGTDIDTQYF
>TRBJ2-1|TRBV5-1
CASSLGLSRGDNEQFF
>TRBJ2-1|TRBV14
CASRQHGPREQFF
>TRBJ1-6|TRBV11-2
CASKEGQGRNSPLHF
>TRBJ2-3|TRBV4-1
CASSQPSGQGVPSTQYF
>TRBJ1-5|TRBV19
CASSTGLIVDSNQPQHF
>TRBJ2-1|TRBV7-8
CASSSGLAEQFF
>TRBJ2-1|TRBV24-1
CATSDRGGRSYNEQFF
>TRBJ2-1|TRBV7-9
CASSEVGTGVYNEQFF
>TRBJ2-1|TRBV7-3
CASRPLAGNDHNEQFF
>TRBJ2-2|TRBV7-2
CASSPRRIPNTGELFF
>TRBJ1-1|TRBV29-1
CSPTKRMNTEAFF
>TRBJ2-1|TRBV5-1
CASARDSLYNEQFF
>TRBJ1-1|TRBV12-3/TRBV12-4
CASSPIGLNTEAFF
>TRBJ2-6|TRBV29-1
CSVYRGSGANVLTF
>TRBJ2-2|TRBV10-1
CASGNSRRNTGELFF
>TRBJ2-1|TRBV18
CASSPIGPGPYNEQFF
>TRBJ2-5|TRBV19
CASSIELARWQETQYF
>TRBJ1-1|TRBV5-1
CASSLGASRGPTEAFF
>TRBJ1-6|TRBV4-1
CASSPLGQGSNSPLHF
>TRBJ2-5|TRBV5-5
CASSIATTGQETQYF
>TRBJ1-1|TRBV15
CATSRDRSVIEAFF
>TRBJ2-1|TRBV14
CASSQVAGANNEQFF
>TRBJ1-1|TRBV28
CASTTPQGAFF
>TRBJ2-3|TRBV9
CASSVAAGGRAVDTQYF
>TRBJ2-3|TRBV6-5
CASSPTGSSTDTQYF
>TRBJ2-4|TRBV10-3
CAIWSGSRENIQYF
>TRBJ2-1|TRBV24-1
CATSGSNSGTSGLYNEQFF
>TRBJ2-3|TRBV20-1
CSARVGLDTSPQYF
>TRBJ1-5|TRBV2
CASRGRGSSNQPQHF
>TRBJ2-2|TRBV5-6
CASSPRWGELFF
>TRBJ1-5|TRBV7-9
CASGHSNQPQHF
>TRBJ1-4|TRBV29-1
CSAYIRTVNHNSNEKLFF
>TRBJ2-1|TRBV9
CASSVGSSYNEQFF
>TRBJ2-2|TRBV9
CASSVGGTGELFF
>TRBJ2-5|TRBV20-1
CSARTGGGETQYF
>TRBJ2-5|TRBV11-2
CASSLEWGRQETQYF
>TRBJ1-2|TRBV6-5
CASSVLENYGYTF
>TRBJ2-3|TRBV5-6
CASTQRREVTDTQYF
>TRBJ2-1|TRBV7-9
CASSGRLGLGPDEQFF
>TRBJ2-5|TRBV29-1
CSVAPSGIIQETQYF
>TRBJ1-3|TRBV6-5
CASSLQGAVGNTIYF
>TRBJ2-1|TRBV6-6
CASRGTGEANEQFF